This T cell receptor (beta chain) was observed in a study of shared clonotypes between healthy human individuals. Study context: A couple of women and a few men aged 18 to 49 served as donors. The plates for each donor numbered three CD4 naive, three CD4 memory, two CD8 naive and one CD8 memory.

Assay: immunoSEQ multiplex PCR; the TCRdb copy retains only in-frame clones and omits some. Here the sample spans around 2,000,000 clones, just over 90% being singletons. Of note for this clone: The antigen is undetermined.

Findings and caveats of the study: A handful of donors showed sharing of approximately 5% of naive CD4 clonotypes.

The CDR3 sequence is 13 residues long. Trimming left V 5 bases short and J 11 bases short, with 18 bases between. Germline values: CDR1 MDHEN, CDR2 SYDVKM. CD8 cells classed as naive were CD45RO-negative and positively selected for CCR7, excluding terminally differentiated effector memory CD45RA+ cells. The receptor was derived from a young man in good health. Some clones in this sample may be carry-over from other donors' samples. This chain links TRBV28 with TRBJ2-5, with D perhaps matching TRBD2 (5 bases). The sequencing sample was made of naive CD8+ T cells from PBMCs. CDR3 bases: TGTGCCAGCAGTCCCCTCACTAGTTATGAGCAGTACTTC. Translation gives CASSPLTSYEQYF.